The rows below give T cell receptor beta chains drawn from one sample of a study of beta chain features in type 1 diabetes. Sequencing was performed with immunoSEQ multiplex PCR; in TCRdb, only in-frame clones are kept and a portion is missing. Of 250,000 or so clones in the sample, roughly 70% are singletons; the top ten hold almost 0.055%. The sample was naive CD4+ T cells from blood. Receptors originate from a man in his thirties or forties in good health. Both conserved end residues are part of each CDR3. Each record gives: D gene, V gene, clone size, J gene, CDR3 DNA, CDR3 protein. A D gene is named only where the DNA matches it firmly. Size is stated for part of the rows, as once, few or many counts, or as a class when the clone is expanded.

TRBD2	TRBV30	.	TRBJ2-1	TGTGCCTGGGCCGGACTAGCGGGGTGGTTCTTC	CAWAGLAGWFF
TRBD2	TRBV19	few	TRBJ2-3	TGTGCCAGTAGTATCCGACTAGCGGGAGGGCCAGATACGCAGTATTTT	CASSIRLAGGPDTQYF
.	TRBV2	few	TRBJ1-3	TGTGCCAGCAGTGAAGGACGGTCCTCTGGAAACACCATATATTTT	CASSEGRSSGNTIYF
.	TRBV7-2	.	TRBJ2-5	TGTGCCAGCAGCTTAGCGGGGCTGGTAGAAGAGACCCAGTACTTC	CASSLAGLVEETQYF
.	TRBV9	once	TRBJ1-1	TGTGCCAGCAGCGTAGCAGGGCACACTGAAGCTTTCTTT	CASSVAGHTEAFF
TRBD2	TRBV30	.	TRBJ2-7	TGTGCCTGGAGTGTCCTTACTAGCGGGATAAGGAACGAGCAGTACTTC	CAWSVLTSGIRNEQYF
.	TRBV29-1	once	TRBJ1-1	TGCAGCGCTCTGACCCTAATGAACACTGAAGCTTTCTTT	CSALTLMNTEAFF
.	TRBV30	.	TRBJ2-1	TGTGCCTGGAGTCCCACCGGGGGTGAGCAGTTCTTC	CAWSPTGGEQFF
.	TRBV7-9	.	TRBJ1-5	TGTGCCACCACAAGGTGGGATGTTAGTCAGCCCCAGCATTTT	CATTRWDVSQPQHF
.	TRBV7-9	.	TRBJ1-1	TGTGCCAGCAGCTTACCGGGACAGAACACTGAAGCTTTCTTT	CASSLPGQNTEAFF
TRBD1	TRBV7-2	few	TRBJ1-5	TGTGCCAGCAGCCAAGACAGGGCACTCGGTCAGCCCCAGCATTTT	CASSQDRALGQPQHF
TRBD2	TRBV14	.	TRBJ2-2	TGTGCCAGCAGCGTAGCGGGAGGAGGGACCGGGGAGCTGTTTTTT	CASSVAGGGTGELFF
TRBD1	TRBV7-2	once	TRBJ2-3	TGTGCCAGCAGCCCAGGGGGAGATACGCAGTATTTT	CASSPGGDTQYF
TRBD1	TRBV29-1	.	TRBJ1-2	TGCAGCGTTCCCGTGGGACAGGGGATGTTTGGCTACACCTTC	CSVPVGQGMFGYTF
.	TRBV7-9	.	TRBJ2-1	TGTGCCAGCAGCTTAGCGAACTGGCGGGACTCCTACAATGAGCAGTTCTTC	CASSLANWRDSYNEQFF
.	TRBV29-1	.	TRBJ2-7	TGCAGCGTTCGCTCGCAGGGCGTGGGCGAGCAGTACTTC	CSVRSQGVGEQYF
TRBD2	TRBV5-1	.	TRBJ2-3	TGCGCCAGCAGCTTGAGTAGCGGGAGCCCAGATACGCAGTATTTT	CASSLSSGSPDTQYF
.	TRBV7-2	.	TRBJ2-5	TGTGCCAGCAGCTTAGGAGGGGGGGCGTTTGAGACCCAGTACTTC	CASSLGGGAFETQYF
TRBD1	TRBV30	.	TRBJ2-3	TGTGCCTGGACCCCCTGGACAGGGTACACAGATACGCAGTATTTT	CAWTPWTGYTDTQYF
TRBD1	TRBV10-3	.	TRBJ2-7	TGTGCCACCGAGGGGGGACAGGGGAAAGGGTACGAGCAGTACTTC	CATEGGQGKGYEQYF
TRBD2	TRBV30	.	TRBJ2-2	TGTGCCTGGAGTGCTTGGACTAGCGGGAGTGCCGGGGAGCTGTTTTTT	CAWSAWTSGSAGELFF
.	TRBV6-6	.	TRBJ2-2	TGTGCCAGCAGCCCCCGGGACATCTCGAACACCGGGGAGCTGTTTTTT	CASSPRDISNTGELFF
.	TRBV5-1	.	TRBJ2-1	TGCGCCAGCAGCCCGTCGACCTACAATGAGCAGTTCTTC	CASSPSTYNEQFF
.	TRBV15	few	TRBJ2-1	TGTGCCACCAGCAGTAGGAGTTACAATGAGCAGTTCTTC	CATSSRSYNEQFF
.	TRBV29-1	.	TRBJ1-2	TGCAGCGTTGAAATGCCAAATGGTGGCTACACCTTC	CSVEMPNGGYTF
.	TRBV30	few	TRBJ2-1	TGTGCCTGGAGTGTACGAGGCCAAAATGAGCAGTTCTTC	CAWSVRGQNEQFF
TRBD2	TRBV7-9	once	TRBJ2-1	TGTGCCAGCAGCTTAGCACAGCGGGGCGACAATGAGCAGTTCTTC	CASSLAQRGDNEQFF
TRBD1	TRBV27	.	TRBJ1-2	TGTGCCAGCAGTTTGGCAGGGGGAGATGGCTACACCTTC	CASSLAGGDGYTF
.	TRBV10-2	.	TRBJ2-7	TGCGCCAGCAGAGACGGGACGAAAGAGGGCGAGCAGTACTTC	CASRDGTKEGEQYF
.	TRBV4-1	once	TRBJ1-5	TGCGCCAGCAGCCAGACAGTTAGCAATCAGCCCCAGCATTTT	CASSQTVSNQPQHF
.	TRBV28	.	TRBJ2-5	TGTGCCAGTGGAGGGGCCGGGGAGACCCAGTACTTC	CASGGAGETQYF
.	TRBV4-3	.	TRBJ2-7	TGCGCCAGCAGCCGAATCCGGGACGTAAACTACGAGCAGTACTTC	CASSRIRDVNYEQYF
.	TRBV7-9	.	TRBJ2-7	TGTGCCAGCAGCTTAGCCACAGGGCCCGAGCAGTACTTC	CASSLATGPEQYF
.	TRBV29-1	few	TRBJ2-3	TGCAGCGTTGAGTCCGGGGATGGTGGCACAGATACGCAGTATTTT	CSVESGDGGTDTQYF
TRBD1	TRBV30	.	TRBJ1-2	TGTGCCTGGAGTATCTCTTTGACAGGGATCTATGGCTACACCTTC	CAWSISLTGIYGYTF
.	TRBV30	few	TRBJ2-7	TGTGCCTGGAGCACAGGGTCGGGCTCCTACGAGCAGTACTTC	CAWSTGSGSYEQYF
.	TRBV28	.	TRBJ1-5	TGTGCCAGCAGTCTCAATAGTGGTCAGCCCCAGCATTTT	CASSLNSGQPQHF
.	TRBV30	.	TRBJ2-7	TGTGCCTGGAGTGCGGACACCTACGAGCAGTACTTC	CAWSADTYEQYF
.	TRBV13	.	TRBJ1-1	TGTGCCAGCAGCTTAGAAGGCGGGAACACTGAAGCTTTCTTT	CASSLEGGNTEAFF
TRBD2	TRBV4-3	few	TRBJ2-1	TGCGCCAGCAGCCAGGATAGCGGGAGGGCGCAGTTCTTC	CASSQDSGRAQFF
.	TRBV5-1	once	TRBJ1-1	TGCGCCAGCAGCTTTTCGGCGGGGACTGAAGCTTTCTTT	CASSFSAGTEAFF
.	TRBV29-1	.	TRBJ2-1	TGCAGCGCCCTAGCGTACTCCTACAATGAGCAGTTCTTC	CSALAYSYNEQFF
.	TRBV27	.	TRBJ2-3	TGTGCCAGCGGTCTATTGGGCGGGGCTAGCACAGATACGCAGTATTTT	CASGLLGGASTDTQYF
.	TRBV13	.	TRBJ2-1	TGTGCCAGCAGCTTAGGACAGAAAAATGAGCAGTTCTTC	CASSLGQKNEQFF
TRBD1	TRBV10-3	few	TRBJ2-1	TGTGCCATCAGTGAGCGGGACAGGGTAGGAGGCGATGAGCAGTTCTTC	CAISERDRVGGDEQFF
.	TRBV7-2	.	TRBJ2-3	TGTGCCAGCAGCTTAGGACCGGGCACAGATACGCAGTATTTT	CASSLGPGTDTQYF
.	TRBV30	.	TRBJ2-3	TGTGCCTGGAGTATCCAGGGGCGTACAGATACGCAGTATTTT	CAWSIQGRTDTQYF
.	TRBV7-2	.	TRBJ2-5	TGTGCCAGCAGCTTCTTGCGGGAGACCCAGTACTTC	CASSFLRETQYF
TRBD2	TRBV9	.	TRBJ2-3	TGTGCCAGCAGCGTAGGAGCGGGAGGTACAGATACGCAGTATTTT	CASSVGAGGTDTQYF
TRBD2	TRBV15	.	TRBJ2-5	TGTGCCACCAGCAGAGATGTACTAGCGGGCTATACCCAAGAGACCCAGTACTTC	CATSRDVLAGYTQETQYF
TRBD1	TRBV27	.	TRBJ2-1	TGTGCCAGCAGTTGGACAGGAAGCTCCTACAATGAGCAGTTCTTC	CASSWTGSSYNEQFF
.	TRBV30	.	TRBJ1-5	TGTGCCTGGAGTCGGGGGGATAGTCAGCCCCAGCATTTT	CAWSRGDSQPQHF
TRBD2	TRBV19	.	TRBJ2-1	TGTGCCAGTATCCCCCGAGCGGGAGCTGGCAATGAGCAGTTCTTC	CASIPRAGAGNEQFF
.	TRBV28	.	TRBJ2-4	TGTGCCAGCAGTTTGGCCCCAGGGGGGACCCAAAACATTCAGTACTTC	CASSLAPGGTQNIQYF
.	TRBV7-9	.	TRBJ2-1	TGTGCCAGCAGCTTTCTAAACAGGGCAAATGAGCAGTTCTTC	CASSFLNRANEQFF
.	TRBV9	few	TRBJ2-3	TGTGCCAGCAGCGTAGTACAGCGCCGAGATACGCAGTATTTT	CASSVVQRRDTQYF
.	TRBV30	.	TRBJ1-4	TGTGCCTGCGCGGCATCGGGGAGAAGGACAGCTAATGAAAAACTGTTTTTT	CACAASGRRTANEKLFF
.	TRBV30	.	TRBJ1-3	TGTGCCTGGGCTCGTGGGGTCTCTGGAAACACCATATATTTT	CAWARGVSGNTIYF
TRBD2	TRBV25-1	.	TRBJ2-7	TGTGCCAGCAAGAGGGAGGGAGGAGAGCAGTACTTC	CASKREGGEQYF